This T cell receptor beta chain stems from a study of technical replicates of blood from a handful of donors. The protocol was immunoSEQ multiplex PCR, while the TCRdb copy is restricted to in-frame clones and leaves out a portion. The table lists 84,000 or so clones, just over 90% of them singletons, with 0.24% in the top ten. A single count supports this clone. The CDR3 consists of 13 residues. The V end lost 4 bases, the J end lost 2 bases, and 11 bases lay between the germline ends. The germline CDR1 and CDR2 sequences are SQVTM and ANQGSEA. The sequence was obtained from a human donor in good health. Material: T cells isolated from PBMCs. The chain links TRBV29-1 to TRBJ1-2; D perhaps matches TRBD1 (5 bases). The CDR3 here is CSVGRQSNYGYTF. CDR3 bases: TGCAGCGTTGGACGACAGTCCAACTATGGCTACACCTTC.